This T cell receptor beta chain was recovered during a study of post-analysis software for immune sequencing data (dated by TCRdb to about 2015). Study-level background: The recorded disease courses included relapsing-remitting, secondary progressive and progressive-relapsing multiple sclerosis, and some patients had no subtype annotation. Patient repertoires were compared against around twelve previously published healthy control repertoires from donors aged 6 to 25 years. A subset of samples was prepared in parallel using single-end sample barcoding, then pooled and co-amplified after Illumina adapter ligation. The paper's findings and limits, for the study overall: The control group was slightly older than the multiple sclerosis patient group. When samples were clustered directly using the F measure, samples prepared in the same batch co-clustered strongly, which prompted a batch-effect correction. Significantly higher frequencies in patients than in controls were found for about 5 TRBV segments, including TRBV5-6, TRBV5-1 and TRBV20-1. Compared with controls, multiple sclerosis patients had significantly lower normalized Chao1 diversity, a finding suggesting substantial peripheral T-cell clonal expansion.

TCR beta repertoires were profiled from peripheral blood of 10 to 15 young patients with multiple sclerosis to demonstrate the VDJtools post-analysis software. The patients with multiple sclerosis were children and adolescents between roughly 6 and 17 years of age. This clonotype was detected a few times. No cognate antigen has been identified for it. No much larger clone exists at a distance of one base, and base qualities are not known. Counted from cysteine to phenylalanine, this CDR3 has 13 amino acids. Only the CDR3 part of the read is kept: 39 bases, read in frame from the first base. V was cut back by 3 bases and J by 5 bases, leaving a gap of 11 bases between them. CDR1 is given as SGHVS and CDR2 as FNYEAQ, both from the germline V gene. Preparation of the library involved PCR. Data came from an Illumina HiSeq 2500. To reduce PCR and sequencing biases, unique molecular identifiers were built into the TCR beta cDNA libraries. Per 1 to 10 million input T cells, around 500,000 cDNA molecules were obtained, such that each molecule approximated one T cell. The patient libraries were prepared and sequenced with the same protocol used for the earlier healthy control dataset. Within a given batch, samples were prepared together, multiplexed and sequenced on the same HiSeq lane. The study's processing was this. Raw barcoded reads were processed with MIGEC, discarding single-read molecular identifier groups before consensus assembly and CDR3 extraction. VDJtools was used for post-analysis of the clonotype tables, with diversity normalized by down-sampling every dataset to the smallest sample size. Repertoire overlap clustering matched CDR3 amino acid but not nucleotide sequences to correct batch-related cross-sample contamination. TCRdb trimmed public reads at Q25 via fastp, called clones via MiXCR and kept in-frame beta chains. Duplicate CDR3 protein sequences are folded into a single record with the most common DNA and genes. The V and J calls and clone size come from TCRdb's table, not from the authors' own analysis. A total of fewer than 700,000 distinct CDR3 sequences appear in this sample, 40% to 50% of them only once. The top ten clones comprise under 2% of the sample.

The V gene is TRBV7-6 and the J gene is TRBJ2-7; the D gene is perhaps TRBD1, from 5 matching bases. The sequenced material came from blood. This receptor was obtained from a girl aged 5 to 17 with multiple sclerosis. The CDR3 in this case is CASSFSQGNEQYF. Here is the DNA: TGTGCCAGCAGCTTTTCTCAGGGTAACGAGCAGTACTTC. The reference TRBV7-6 and TRBJ2-7 proteins fill in what lies around the CDR3, so the full variable domain reads GAGVSQSPRYKVTKRGQDVALRCDPISGHVSLYWYRQALGQGPEFLTYFNYEAQQDKSGLPNDRFSAERPEGSISTLTIQRTEQRDSAMYRCASSFSQGNEQYFGPGTRLTVT.